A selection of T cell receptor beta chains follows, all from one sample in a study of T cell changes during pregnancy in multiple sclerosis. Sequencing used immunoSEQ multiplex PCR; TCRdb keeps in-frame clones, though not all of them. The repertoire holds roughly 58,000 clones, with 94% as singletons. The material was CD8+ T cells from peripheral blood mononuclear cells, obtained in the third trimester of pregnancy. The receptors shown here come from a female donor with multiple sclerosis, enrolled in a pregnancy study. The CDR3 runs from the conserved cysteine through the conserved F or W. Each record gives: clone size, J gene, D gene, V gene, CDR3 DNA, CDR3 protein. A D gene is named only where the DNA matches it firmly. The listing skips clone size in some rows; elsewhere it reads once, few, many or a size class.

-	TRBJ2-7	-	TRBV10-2	TGCGCCAGCACACCGGACAATTCCTACGAGCAGTACTTC	CASTPDNSYEQYF
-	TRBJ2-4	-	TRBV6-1	TGTGCCAGCAGCCTAACCCAAACAGGGTTTCCCATTCAGTACTTC	CASSLTQTGFPIQYF
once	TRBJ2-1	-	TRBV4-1	TGCGCCAGCAGCCACTCTTCGGGAGGGACAGAGGAGCAGTTCTTC	CASSHSSGGTEEQFF
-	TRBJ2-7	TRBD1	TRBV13	TGTGCCAGCAGCGAGGACAGGAACCTATACGAGCAGTACTTC	CASSEDRNLYEQYF
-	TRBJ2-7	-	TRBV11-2	TGTGCCAGCAGCCCATCGGTCCCGGGCAGGGGCTACGAGCAGTACTTC	CASSPSVPGRGYEQYF
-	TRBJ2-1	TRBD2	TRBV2	TGTGCCCTAACCGGGACTAGCGGGAGGTGGGATGAGCAGTTCTTC	CALTGTSGRWDEQFF
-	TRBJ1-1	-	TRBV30	TGTGCCTGGAGTGCCAATAGGGGATACATGAACACTGAAGCTTTCTTT	CAWSANRGYMNTEAFF
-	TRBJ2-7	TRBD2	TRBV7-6	TGTGCCAGCAGCTTAGCGGGACTAGCCTACGAGCAGTACTTC	CASSLAGLAYEQYF
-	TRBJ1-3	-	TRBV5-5	TGTGCCAGCAGCTTCTTCTCTGGAAACACCATATATTTT	CASSFFSGNTIYF
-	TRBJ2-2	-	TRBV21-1	TGTGCCAGCAGCAAAAGTCTACGGACACAGAAGACCGGGGAGCTGTTTTTT	CASSKSLRTQKTGELFF
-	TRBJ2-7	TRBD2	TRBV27	TGTGCCAGCAGTTTTGCGGGAGGGCCCTACGAGCAGTACTTC	CASSFAGGPYEQYF
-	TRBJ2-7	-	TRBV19	TGTGCCAGTGCTACAGGTTCCTCCTACGAGCAGTACTTC	CASATGSSYEQYF
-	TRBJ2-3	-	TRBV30	TGTGCCTGGAGTGTTCCGGAAGCGGTAGATACGCAGTATTTT	CAWSVPEAVDTQYF
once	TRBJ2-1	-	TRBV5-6	TGTGCCAGCAGCTTGGAATACGGACACTCAACTCATGAGCAGTTCTTC	CASSLEYGHSTHEQFF
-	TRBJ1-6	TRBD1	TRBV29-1	TGCAGCGTTGGGACAGGGGATTCACCCCTCCACTTT	CSVGTGDSPLHF
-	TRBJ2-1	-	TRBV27	TGTGCCAGCAGTTTACTAGGGGACAATGAGCAGTTCTTC	CASSLLGDNEQFF
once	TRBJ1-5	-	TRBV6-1	TGTGCCAGCAGTGAAGCGCCTCAGGGAAATCAGCCCCAGCATTTT	CASSEAPQGNQPQHF
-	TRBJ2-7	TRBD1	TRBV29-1	TGCAGCGCAACAGGGGTAGTTCTCAACGAGCAGTACTTC	CSATGVVLNEQYF
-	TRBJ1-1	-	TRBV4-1	TGCGCCAGCAGCCAAGGGCGCGGGCTAGGGACTGAAGCTTTCTTT	CASSQGRGLGTEAFF
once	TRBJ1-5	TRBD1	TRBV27	TGTGCCAGCAGTACAGGGGGGAGCAATCAGCCCCAGCATTTT	CASSTGGSNQPQHF
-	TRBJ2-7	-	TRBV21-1	TGTGCCAGCAGCAAAGTCCCCGGACTAGGAGACGAGCAGTACTTC	CASSKVPGLGDEQYF
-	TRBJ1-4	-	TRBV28	TGTGCCAGCAGTTTATGCTGCGGTAGGGGAGAAAAACTGTTTTTT	CASSLCCGRGEKLFF
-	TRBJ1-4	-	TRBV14	TGTGCCAGCAGCCCGTCGTCCCGAGCAACTAATGAAAAACTGTTTTTT	CASSPSSRATNEKLFF
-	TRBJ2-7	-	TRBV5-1	TGCGCCAGCAGCTTACGGGACTTCCCACGGGCCTACGAGCAGTACTTC	CASSLRDFPRAYEQYF
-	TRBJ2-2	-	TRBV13	TGTGCCAGCAGCTCGCCCCGGGTGGGTACCGGGGAGCTGTTTTTT	CASSSPRVGTGELFF
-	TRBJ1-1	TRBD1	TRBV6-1	TGTGCCAGCAATCACTGGACAGGGGGCCTCCCTGAAGCTTTCTTT	CASNHWTGGLPEAFF
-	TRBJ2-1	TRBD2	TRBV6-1	TGTGCCATCCGACTAGCGGGTTACAATGAGCAGTTCTTC	CAIRLAGYNEQFF
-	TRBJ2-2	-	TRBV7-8	TGTGCCAGCAGCTTAGTGGGAGAGGGCACCGGGGAGCTGTTTTTT	CASSLVGEGTGELFF
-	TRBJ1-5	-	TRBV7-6	TGTGCCAGCAGCTTATCGCAGGGAAGCAATCAGCCCCAGCATTTT	CASSLSQGSNQPQHF
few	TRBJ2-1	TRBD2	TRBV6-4	TGTGCCAGCAGTGACTCGTCCGGGACTAGCAATGAGCAGTTCTTC	CASSDSSGTSNEQFF
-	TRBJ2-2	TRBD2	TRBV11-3	TGTGCCAGCAGCTTACATCTAGCTAGCGGGAGGGCCGGGGAGCTGTTTTTT	CASSLHLASGRAGELFF
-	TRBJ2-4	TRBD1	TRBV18	TGTGCCAGCTCATCCCGGGACAGGGAAAACATTCAGTACTTC	CASSSRDRENIQYF
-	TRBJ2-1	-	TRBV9	TGTGCCAGCAGCGAATCAGGAAGTGGGTACAATGAGCAGTTCTTC	CASSESGSGYNEQFF
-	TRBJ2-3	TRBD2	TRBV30	TGTGCCTGGACCTTTAGGGGAGGGGGCACAGATACGCAGTATTTT	CAWTFRGGGTDTQYF
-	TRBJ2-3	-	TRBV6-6	TGTGCCAGCAGTTACTTGGGCGCAGATACGCAGTATTTT	CASSYLGADTQYF
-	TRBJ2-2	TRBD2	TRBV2	TGTGCCAGCAGTGAAGATAGTTGGCGGGAGGGCGGCGGGGAGCTGTTTTTT	CASSEDSWREGGGELFF
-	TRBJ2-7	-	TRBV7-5	TGTGTCAGAAGCATCCGGGACAGGATTTACGAGCAGTACTTC	CVRSIRDRIYEQYF
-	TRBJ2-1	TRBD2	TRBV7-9	TGTGCCACCCTCCGGACTAGCGGGACTCCCCTAGAGAATGAGCAGTTCTTC	CATLRTSGTPLENEQFF
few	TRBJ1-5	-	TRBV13	TGTGCCAGCAGCCTCAGAGGGGCGGGGGCGGATAGCAATCAGCCCCAGCATTTT	CASSLRGAGADSNQPQHF
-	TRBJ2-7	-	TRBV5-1	TGCGCCAGCAGCAACCTACAGGGATTGAACTACGAGCAGTACTTC	CASSNLQGLNYEQYF
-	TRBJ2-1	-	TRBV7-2	TGTGCCAGCAGCCGACCGGCGGTAATAAAAAACCTCAATGAGCAGTTCTTC	CASSRPAVIKNLNEQFF
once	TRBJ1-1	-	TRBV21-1	TGTGCCAGCAGCGGGCCGGAGGGGACTGAAGCTTTCTTT	CASSGPEGTEAFF
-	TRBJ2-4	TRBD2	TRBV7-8	TGTGCCAGCAGCTTAGAAGGGGAGGGCAGGGCAAACATTCAGTACTTC	CASSLEGEGRANIQYF
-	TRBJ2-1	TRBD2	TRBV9	TGTGCCAGCAGCGTAGCTCCAGTGGGACTAGCGGGATGTGAGCAGTTCTTC	CASSVAPVGLAGCEQFF
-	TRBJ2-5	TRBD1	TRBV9	TGTGCCAGCAGCAACAATCCGGGACAGGGGGCTCGGGAGACCCAGTACTTC	CASSNNPGQGARETQYF
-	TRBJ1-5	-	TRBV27	TGTGCCAGCAGGGGGGTACAGGGCTCAGGTAGTCAGCCCCAGCATTTT	CASRGVQGSGSQPQHF
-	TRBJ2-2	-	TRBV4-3	TGCGCCAGCAGTCCGGACAACTATAACACCGGGGAGCTGTTTTTT	CASSPDNYNTGELFF
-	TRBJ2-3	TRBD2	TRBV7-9	TGTGCCAGCAGCTCGAGATACCCGGGACTAGCGTCTAGCACAGATACGCAGTATTTT	CASSSRYPGLASSTDTQYF
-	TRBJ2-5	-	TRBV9	TGTGCCAGCAGCGTAGCGGGGTTCCAAGAGACCCAGTACTTC	CASSVAGFQETQYF
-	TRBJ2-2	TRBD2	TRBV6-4	TGTGCCAGCAGTCCCGGGACTAGCGGGAGGGCGAACACCGGGGAGCTGTTTTTT	CASSPGTSGRANTGELFF
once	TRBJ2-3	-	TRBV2	TGTGCCAGCCTTTTAGCCACAGATACGCAGTATTTT	CASLLATDTQYF
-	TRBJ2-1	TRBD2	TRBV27	TGTGCCAGCAGCCTTGACGGGACTAGCGGGTACAATGAGCAGTTCTTC	CASSLDGTSGYNEQFF
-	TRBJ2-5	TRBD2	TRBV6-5	TGTGCCAGCAGTTACTCCGGGGGGGAACAAGAGACCCAGTACTTC	CASSYSGGEQETQYF
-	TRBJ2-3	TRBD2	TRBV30	TGTGCCTGGAACTGGGGGACTAGCGGGAGCGGGGCAGATACGCAGTATTTT	CAWNWGTSGSGADTQYF
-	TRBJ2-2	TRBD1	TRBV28	TGTGCCAGCAGACCCCCGGGACAGCGAAACACCGGGGAGCTGTTTTTT	CASRPPGQRNTGELFF
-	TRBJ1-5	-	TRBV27	TGTGCCAGCAGTCCCGGGGGGAGCAATCAGCCCCAGCATTTT	CASSPGGSNQPQHF
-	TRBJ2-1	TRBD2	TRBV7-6	TGTGCCAGCAGCAGCACACTAGCGGGAGCCTACAATGAGCAGTTCTTC	CASSSTLAGAYNEQFF
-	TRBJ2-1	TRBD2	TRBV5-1	TGCGCCAGCAGCCCCGGGACTACCTTTTTTGATGAGCAGTTCTTC	CASSPGTTFFDEQFF
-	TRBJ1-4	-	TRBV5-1	TGCGCCAGCAGTGAGGGGGGGCACCTTGAAAAACTGTTTTTT	CASSEGGHLEKLFF
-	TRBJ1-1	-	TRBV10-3	TGTGCCATCAGTGATAGGGGGAACACTGAAGCTTTCTTT	CAISDRGNTEAFF